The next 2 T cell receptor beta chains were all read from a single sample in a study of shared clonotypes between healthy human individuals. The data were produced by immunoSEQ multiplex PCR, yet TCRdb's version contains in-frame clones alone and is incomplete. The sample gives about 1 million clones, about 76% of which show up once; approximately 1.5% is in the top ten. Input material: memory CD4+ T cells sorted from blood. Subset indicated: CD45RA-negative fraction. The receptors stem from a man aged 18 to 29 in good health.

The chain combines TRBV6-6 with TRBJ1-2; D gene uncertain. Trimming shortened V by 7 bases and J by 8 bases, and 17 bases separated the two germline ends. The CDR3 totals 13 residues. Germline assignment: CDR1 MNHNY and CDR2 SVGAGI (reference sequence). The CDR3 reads CASTFRSSEGYTF. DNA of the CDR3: TGTGCCAGCACTTTTCGGTCCTCTGAAGGCTACACCTTC.

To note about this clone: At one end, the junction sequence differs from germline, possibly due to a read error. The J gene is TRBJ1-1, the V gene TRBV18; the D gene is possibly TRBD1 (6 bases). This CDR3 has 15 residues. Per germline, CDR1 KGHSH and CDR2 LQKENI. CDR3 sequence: CASSTPGGANTEAFF. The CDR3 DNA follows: TGTGCCAGCTCAACACCCGGGGGCGCGAACACTGAAGCTTTCTTT.